The rows below give T cell receptor beta chains drawn from one sample of a study of cytomegalovirus exposure and HLA in healthy donors. Data came from immunoSEQ multiplex PCR; TCRdb stores just in-frame clones and leaves some out. The sample has some 160,000 clones; roughly 80% are singletons. The sample was PBMCs. The source is a male donor in good health and CMV-seronegative. Each CDR3 is given with its conserved first and last residue. The D gene is left open where the match is weak. Only part of the rows carry a size: once, few, many, or a class if the clone is expanded.

>.|TRBV4-3|.|TRBJ2-7
TGCGCCAGCAGCCAGGAACCCTCCGGGACATACTCCTACGAGCAGTACTTC
CASSQEPSGTYSYEQYF
>.|TRBV5-1|.|TRBJ2-4
TGCGCCAGCAGCCACGGATGGGGGGGCTCTGCCAAAAACATTCAGTACTTC
CASSHGWGGSAKNIQYF
>TRBD1|TRBV25-1|.|TRBJ2-2
TGTGCCGGCAGTGGGGGACAGGGGGCGAGAACCGGGGAGCTGTTTTTT
CAGSGGQGARTGELFF
>TRBD1|TRBV10-3|few|TRBJ2-3
TGTGCCATCAGTGAACGGGACAGGGGGCTCGGTACGCAGTATTTT
CAISERDRGLGTQYF
>.|TRBV6-1|.|TRBJ2-7
TGTGCCAGCATTTGGGGGGTAGGCGGATACGAGCAGTACTTC
CASIWGVGGYEQYF
>.|TRBV21-1|.|TRBJ1-2
TGTGCCAGCAGCACCCGACTCTCAGCTAACTATGGCTACACCTTC
CASSTRLSANYGYTF
>.|TRBV5-1|.|TRBJ2-2
TGCGCCAGCAGCTTGGCCGCCAGAAACACCGGGGAGCTGTTTTTT
CASSLAARNTGELFF
>TRBD1|TRBV7-2|.|TRBJ1-1
TGTGCCAGCAGCTTAGTTCGCTCGCCAGGGGGCTCTTTCTTT
CASSLVRSPGGSFF
>.|TRBV29-1|.|TRBJ2-3
TGCAGCGAATCGGAGAGCACAGATACGCAGTATTTT
CSESESTDTQYF
>TRBD2|TRBV4-1|.|TRBJ2-7
TGCGCCAGCAGGATGGGACTAGCGGGAGTCTACGAGCAGTACTTC
CASRMGLAGVYEQYF
>TRBD1|TRBV5-6|once|TRBJ1-5
TGTGCCAGCAGCTTGGGGACAGGCCTAAGTTGGCCCCAGCATTTT
CASSLGTGLSWPQHF
>TRBD2|TRBV19|.|TRBJ2-3
TGTGCCACTGGGAGGGGATCGGGGGAAACAGATACGCAGTATTTT
CATGRGSGETDTQYF
>TRBD1|TRBV4-1|few|TRBJ1-2
TGCGCCAGCAGCCAAGAATTGACAGGGGCTGGCTACACCTTC
CASSQELTGAGYTF
>.|TRBV5-6|.|TRBJ2-7
TGTGCCAGCAGCTTGTGGGGCAGGGCCTACGAGCAGTACTTC
CASSLWGRAYEQYF
>TRBD2|TRBV5-1|few|TRBJ2-3
TGCGCCAGCAGCTTAGGTGCGGGGGGCACAGATACGCAGTATTTT
CASSLGAGGTDTQYF
>TRBD1|TRBV15|.|TRBJ1-2
TGTGCCACCAGCGTAGGGAGGACAGGGCCCTTCGGCTACACCTTC
CATSVGRTGPFGYTF
>.|TRBV4-3|.|TRBJ2-5
TGCGCCAGCAGCCGAGGGCAGGGGAGAGAGACCCAGTACTTC
CASSRGQGRETQYF
>.|TRBV7-6|.|TRBJ1-4
TGTGCCAGCAGCCGACAGCCGGGGGATGAAAAACTGTTTTTT
CASSRQPGDEKLFF
>.|TRBV6-6|.|TRBJ1-1
TGTGCCAGCAGAGGGCTGGGGCGAGCGAACACTGAAGCTTTCTTT
CASRGLGRANTEAFF
>.|TRBV19|.|TRBJ2-7
TGTGCCAGTAGTATTGGACAGTCCTACGAGCAGTACTTC
CASSIGQSYEQYF
>TRBD1|TRBV11-3|.|TRBJ1-6
TGTGCCAGCTCAGGGGGTAGCCCCAATTCACCCCTCCACTTT
CASSGGSPNSPLHF
>TRBD1|TRBV5-1|.|TRBJ1-1
TGCGCCAGCAGCAGGGACAGATTGAACACTGAAGCTTTCTTT
CASSRDRLNTEAFF
>TRBD2|TRBV10-3|.|TRBJ2-2
TGTGCTATCAGGTCGTCTAGCGGGGGGGTGAACACCGGGGAGCTGTTTTTT
CAIRSSSGGVNTGELFF
>.|TRBV18|.|TRBJ2-7
TGTGCCAGCTCACCTGGCGCGGGGCCGCTCGAGCAGTACTTC
CASSPGAGPLEQYF
>.|TRBV5-4|.|TRBJ2-1
TGTGCCAGCAGTCCAACAGGGTACGGTGAGCAGTTCTTC
CASSPTGYGEQFF
>.|TRBV7-9|few|TRBJ2-1
TGTGCCAGCAGCCTTTCTGCGGATAATGAGCAGTTCTTC
CASSLSADNEQFF
>TRBD1|TRBV10-3|.|TRBJ1-5
TGTGCCATCAGTGACCATGGGACAGTCAATCAGCCCCAGCATTTT
CAISDHGTVNQPQHF
>TRBD2|TRBV6-5|.|TRBJ2-7
TGTGCCAGCAGTTCACCGGGACTAGCCGGTTACGAGCAGTACTTC
CASSSPGLAGYEQYF
>.|TRBV6-1|.|TRBJ1-3
TGTGCCAGCAGTGAAGCTGGGAGGGACTCTGGAAACACCATATATTTT
CASSEAGRDSGNTIYF
>.|TRBV5-5|.|TRBJ1-1
TGTGCCAGCAGCTTATACACGAACACTGAAGCTTTCTTT
CASSLYTNTEAFF
>TRBD1|TRBV6-6|.|TRBJ1-5
TGTGCCAGCAAAAGGACAGGGGATGGCAATCAGCCCCAGCATTTT
CASKRTGDGNQPQHF
>TRBD2|TRBV27|.|TRBJ2-1
TGTGCCAGCAGTTTATCGCTCGGGGGGAGCTCCTACAATGAGCAGTTCTTC
CASSLSLGGSSYNEQFF
>TRBD2|TRBV25-1|.|TRBJ2-5
TGTGCCAGCAGTGGTAGCGGGGGGGCTATAACTGAGACCCAGTACTTC
CASSGSGGAITETQYF
>.|TRBV25-1|once|TRBJ2-1
TGTGCCAGCAGTATAAAGCATACTGAGCAGTTCTTC
CASSIKHTEQFF
>TRBD1|TRBV2|.|TRBJ1-1
TGTGCCAGCAGTGGACAGGGAAACACTGAAGCTTTCTTT
CASSGQGNTEAFF
>TRBD1|TRBV2|.|TRBJ2-7
TGTGCCAGCAGCCGGACAGGGAGAAGCGAGCAGTACTTC
CASSRTGRSEQYF
>TRBD1|TRBV6-5|.|TRBJ1-6
TGTGCCAGCAGTTACTCGAGACAGGGGGGTTCACCCCTCCACTTT
CASSYSRQGGSPLHF
>TRBD2|TRBV5-8|.|TRBJ2-3
TGTGCCAGCAGCCGGAGCGGGGAACGGAGGGATACGCAGTATTTT
CASSRSGERRDTQYF
>TRBD1|TRBV5-4|.|TRBJ1-1
TGTGCCAGCAGCAATACAGGGGGATTGAACACTGAAGCTTTCTTT
CASSNTGGLNTEAFF
>TRBD2|TRBV6-1|.|TRBJ2-3
TGTGCCAGCAGTGTGTCTAGCGGAGGCGCAGATACGCAGTATTTT
CASSVSSGGADTQYF
>.|TRBV2|.|TRBJ1-6
TGTGCCAGCAGCATTAACTGGCAGGGAGGGTCACCCCTCCACTTT
CASSINWQGGSPLHF
>TRBD1|TRBV29-1|few|TRBJ1-5
TGCAGCGTTGCATTCGGACAGGGCCCCAATCAGCCCCAGCATTTT
CSVAFGQGPNQPQHF
>TRBD1|TRBV4-2|.|TRBJ1-2
TGTGCCAGCAGCCGAGGACAGGGGGCCTATGGCTACACCTTC
CASSRGQGAYGYTF